This section outlines one T cell receptor (beta chain) sequence together with its context. What it binds is unknown. This table comes from immunoSEQ multiplex PCR, and its TCRdb copy is limited to in-frame clones, with some not included. The sample lists some 83,000 clones; roughly nine tenths were seen once. The data derive from a study of OX40 agonist ivuxolimab in advanced cancers. Overall study context: Ivuxolimab is an agonistic anti-OX40 (CD134) antibody, and patients were treated with it. One patient with hepatocellular carcinoma and two with cutaneous melanoma, three in all, had partial responses. Study-wide results and caveats: Some of the nonresponding patients also showed low levels of normalized T-cell clonal expansion. Researchers did not determine the expanded peripheral T cells' antigen specificity.

Germline CDR1 and CDR2: MNHNY and SVGAGI (reference sequence). The CDR3 sequence is 14 residues long. The V and J ends lost 0 bases and 0 bases respectively, with 4 bases between them. The sample here was CD4+ or CD8+ T cells sorted from blood, taken in a trial of the OX40 agonist ivuxolimab. This chain uses TRBV6-6 with TRBJ2-3; no firm D call. The receptor was derived from an adult with an advanced solid tumor such as melanoma, head and neck, liver or kidney cancer. CDR3 nucleotides: TGTGCCAGCAGTTACTCGACTAGCACAGATACGCAGTATTTT. Amino acids: CASSYSTSTDTQYF.